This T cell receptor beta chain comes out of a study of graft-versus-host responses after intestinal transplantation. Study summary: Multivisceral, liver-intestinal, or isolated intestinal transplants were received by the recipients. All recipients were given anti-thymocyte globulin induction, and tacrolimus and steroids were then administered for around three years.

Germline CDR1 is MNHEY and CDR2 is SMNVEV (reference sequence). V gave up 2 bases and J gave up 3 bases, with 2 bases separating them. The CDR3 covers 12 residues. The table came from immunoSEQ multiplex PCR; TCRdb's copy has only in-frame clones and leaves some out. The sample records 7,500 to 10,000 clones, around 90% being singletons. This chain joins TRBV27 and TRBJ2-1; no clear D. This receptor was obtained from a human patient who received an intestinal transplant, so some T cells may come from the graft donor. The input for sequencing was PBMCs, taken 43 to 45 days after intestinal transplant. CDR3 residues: CASSLGYNEQFF. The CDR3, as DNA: TGTGCCAGCAGTTTAGGCTACAATGAGCAGTTCTTC.